These 25 T cell receptor beta chains came from one sample sequenced in a study of low-dose radiotherapy and immunotherapy resistance in tumors. Gene-specific TRAV and TRBV primers were used for first-strand cDNA, covering alpha and beta chains. With a V-primer adapter and a constant-region primer, TCRs were amplified for 20 to 25 PCR cycles. TCRdb independently ran MiXCR on the reads; one entry per CDR3 protein. Of around 68,000 distinct CDR3 sequences listed, roughly 29% are singletons. This sample's time point: before trial treatment. The specimen was PBMCs, collected before treatment. Every receptor here comes from a male donor with rectosigmoid adenocarcinoma.

The gene calls are TRBV12-3 or TRBV12-4 and TRBJ2-7; TRBD2 might be the D (7 bases). CDR3 length equals 15 residues. Trimming removed 5 bases at V and 3 bases at J, with 17 bases between. CDR3 region: CASSKAQGGGYEQYF. The CDR3 region has the DNA TGTGCCAGCAGTAAAGCACAGGGAGGGGGCTACGAGCAGTACTTC.

Many counts were recorded for this clonotype. Written as DNA, the CDR3 is TGCAGCATACGGACGGGGATCAAAACTGAAGCTTTCTTT. Translating it yields CSIRTGIKTEAFF. The chain employs TRBV29-1 and TRBJ1-1; D is ambiguous. The CDR3 spans 13 residues. The V and J ends lost 8 bases and 5 bases respectively, with 18 bases between them. CDR1 is SQVTM, CDR2 ANQGSEA, per germline.

The chain recombines TRBV28 with TRBJ1-3; tentative D call: TRBD1 (6 bases). With 4 bases removed from V and 0 bases from J, the gap between germline ends came to 13 bases. The CDR3 is 16 residues long. CDR1 is MDHEN, CDR2 SYDVKM, per germline. The CDR3 protein is CASSSPGATSGNTIYF. The CDR3 DNA follows: TGTGCCAGCAGTTCACCGGGGGCTACCTCTGGAAACACCATATATTTT.

The V and J genes are TRBV5-1 and TRBJ2-7; the match to TRBD2 covers 12 bases. The V gene end was trimmed by 1 base and the J gene end by 1 base; junction bases not matched to a gene: 6. Germline assignment: CDR1 SGHRS and CDR2 YFSETQ. The CDR3 is 17 residues long. The CDR3, as DNA: TGCGCCAGCAGCTTGTCACTAGCGGGAGGAAAATCCTACGAGCAGTACTTC. Protein sequence: CASSLSLAGGKSYEQYF.

This clonotype was counted ten times or more. As DNA, the CDR3 is TGTGCCAGCACCACGCAAAGTGTGGCGGGAACCTACGAGCAGTACTTC. Encoded protein: CASTTQSVAGTYEQYF. The chain has TRBV7-8 and TRBJ2-7, with D possibly being TRBD2 (6 bases). Germline-derived CDR1 and CDR2 are SGHVS and FQNEAQ. The CDR3 runs 16 residues. The V end was cut by 7 bases, the J end by 2 bases, with 21 bases between.

This clonotype has ten or more counts. V and J are TRBV7-9 and TRBJ2-4, with a weak D call TRBD2 (5 bases). The CDR3 consists of 15 residues. The germline CDR1 and CDR2 sequences are SEHNR and FQNEAQ (reference sequence). Trimming stripped 3 bases from V and 2 bases from J, with 11 bases between. DNA for the CDR3: TGTGCCAGCAGCTTTGCCGCCGGGACCAAAAACATTCAGTACTTC. Translated, it gives CASSFAAGTKNIQYF.

This clonotype has a count of ten or more. The chain joins TRBV6-2 or TRBV6-3 to TRBJ1-1; D is undetermined. V was shortened by 5 bases and J by 5 bases, with 15 bases between the two germline ends. Germline CDR1 MNHEY, CDR2 SVGEGT. The CDR3 has 14 amino acids. The CDR3 nucleotides are TGTGCCAGCAGTACAGCACTGAAGTGGACTGAAGCTTTCTTT. The encoded protein is CASSTALKWTEAFF.

The chain links TRBV28 to TRBJ2-7; D not certain. Germline assignment: CDR1 MDHEN and CDR2 SYDVKM. The germline V and J ends were trimmed by 3 bases and 2 bases, with 8 bases remaining between them. This CDR3 has 13 residues. CDR3 nucleotide sequence: TGTGCCAGCAGTTTCAGGAGTACCTACGAGCAGTACTTC. Translated: CASSFRSTYEQYF.

V is TRBV7-9 and J is TRBJ2-1, with D perhaps matching TRBD2 (6 bases). The CDR3 loop spans 15 amino acids. Germline CDR1 and CDR2: SEHNR and FQNEAQ (reference sequence). V gave up 1 base and J gave up 4 bases, with 11 bases separating them. This chain's CDR3 is CASSLVAAPYNEQFF. Here the CDR3 DNA reads TGTGCCAGCAGCTTAGTAGCGGCCCCATACAATGAGCAGTTCTTC.

The CDR3 protein is CSAGTGTNQPQHF. The CDR3 coding sequence is TGCAGCGCAGGGACAGGGACAAATCAGCCCCAGCATTTT. The chain joins TRBV29-1 to TRBJ1-5, with 9 bases fitting TRBD1. The V gene end was trimmed by 7 bases and the J gene end by 4 bases; junction bases not matched to a gene: 5. Germline V gene data show CDR1 as SQVTM and CDR2 as ANQGSEA. The CDR3 is made up of 13 amino acids.

About this clonotype itself: Only one base separates this from a far larger clonotype, so it likely reflects a read error. The chain links TRBV20-1 to TRBJ2-7, with D perhaps matching TRBD1 (5 bases). V shed 3 bases and J shed 7 bases, with 22 bases lying between them. This CDR3 is 15 amino acids long. Germline V gene data show CDR1 as DFQATT and CDR2 as SNEGSKA (reference sequence). The CDR3: CSARADSYLDDEQYF. The CDR3, as DNA: TGCAGTGCTAGGGCCGACAGTTATTTGGACGATGAGCAGTACTTC.

Many counts were recorded for this clonotype. The V and J genes are TRBV28 and TRBJ1-3; tentatively, D is TRBD1 (5 bases). The CDR3 is 15 amino acids. V was clipped by 4 bases and J by 4 bases, with 14 bases between them. Germline CDR1 and CDR2: MDHEN and SYDVKM. The CDR3 here is CASSSPGGGGNTIYF. Written as DNA, the CDR3 is TGTGCCAGCAGTTCCCCCGGCGGGGGGGGAAACACCATATATTTT.

Note on this clonotype: This likely reflects a read error, since a far larger clone is one base away. V usage is TRBV12-2 and J usage is TRBJ2-2; no DNA check was done on the table's D call, TRBD1. TRBV12-2 is deemed a pseudogene. The CDR3 extends over 13 amino acids. The CDR3 here is CASSPGGTGELFF. The CDR3 DNA reads TGTGCCAGCAGTCCAGGGGGCACCGGGGAGCTGTTTTTT.

The sample holds many counts of this clonotype. The rearrangement uses TRBV5-1 and TRBJ2-7, with a weak D call TRBD1 (5 bases). The CDR3 runs 16 residues. The ends were cut back, 3 bases at V and 6 bases at J, with 22 bases in the middle. Germline V gene sequence: CDR1 SGHRS, CDR2 YFSETQ. The CDR3 bases are TGCGCCAGCAGCTCCCGAGGACAATCAGTAATGGGCGAGCAGTACTTC. Translation: CASSSRGQSVMGEQYF.

In the case of this clonotype: A single base is all that separates this from a far larger clone, so a read error is likely. J is TRBJ1-6 and V is TRBV6-5; maybe TRBD1 (6 bases). The CDR3 consists of 14 residues. Germline values: CDR1 MNHEY, CDR2 SVGAGI. The CDR3 loop is CASKRTESNSPLLF. The CDR3 nucleotides are TGTGCCAGCAAGAGGACAGAATCTAATTCACCCCTCCTCTTT.

This clonotype came up many times. The gene calls are TRBV18 and TRBJ2-1, with 7 positions matching TRBD1. The J segment lost 2 bases and the V segment lost 0 bases, leaving 1 base of the junction unmatched. Germline CDR1 is KGHSH and CDR2 is LQKENI. This CDR3 has 15 residues. CDR3 region: CASSPPGQTYNEQFF. The DNA for the CDR3 is TGTGCCAGCTCACCACCGGGACAGACCTACAATGAGCAGTTCTTC.

Notes on this clonotype: A far more abundant clone sits one base away, making this likely a read error. The chain links TRBV9 to TRBJ2-5, with D hard to call. V shed 0 bases and J shed 11 bases, with 20 bases lying between them. The germline V gene encodes CDR1 SGDLS and CDR2 YYNGEE. CDR3 size: 15 residues. The CDR3, as DNA: TGTGCCAGCAGCGTAGGTCTCAATACCTACAATGAGCAGTACTTC. As protein: CASSVGLNTYNEQYF. Full variable domain (remainder filled in from reference TRBV9 and TRBJ2-5): DSGVTQTPKHLITATGQRVTLRCSPRSGDLSVYWYQQSLDQGLQFLIQYYNGEERAKGNILERFSAQQFPDLHSELNLSSLELGDSALYFCASSVGLNTYNEQYFGPGTRLLVL.

This chain uses TRBV28 with TRBJ2-1, with D uncertain. The CDR3 consists of 15 residues. Trimming removed 5 bases at V and 4 bases at J, with 15 bases between. CDR1 is MDHEN and CDR2 is SYDVKM in the germline V gene. CDR3 nucleotides: TGTGCCAGCAGTCCCCCCGGAGAGGCGTACAATGAGCAGTTCTTC. It is translated as CASSPPGEAYNEQFF. Full variable domain (missing parts from reference TRBV28 and TRBJ2-1): DVKVTQSSRYLVKRTGEKVFLECVQDMDHENMFWYRQDPGLGLRLIYFSYDVKMKEKGDIPEGYSVSREKKERFSLILESASTNQTSMYLCASSPPGEAYNEQFFGPGTRLTVL.

This clonotype was counted only a few times. The V and J genes are TRBV6-5 and TRBJ2-1, with TRBD1 matching 7 bases. Germline CDR1 reads MNHEY; CDR2 reads SVGAGI. Trimming cost V 6 bases and J 0 bases; bases outside gene matches: 2. The CDR3 has 14 amino acids. The CDR3 region has the DNA TGTGCCAGCAGCCACAGGGGCTCCTACAATGAGCAGTTCTTC. This sequence encodes CASSHRGSYNEQFF.

This clonotype was counted at least ten times. V usage is TRBV28 and J usage is TRBJ2-7; 9 nucleotides line up with TRBD1. Per germline, CDR1 MDHEN and CDR2 SYDVKM. Unmatched junction bases numbered 4, after V lost 5 bases and J lost 5 bases. The CDR3 contains 13 residues. CDR3 amino acids: CASSGTGFDEQYF. Here the CDR3 DNA reads TGTGCCAGCAGTGGGACAGGGTTCGACGAGCAGTACTTC.

Note on this clonotype: It is unclear where the CDR3 begins or ends on the DNA, so no DNA is shown, and the CDR3 is as TCRdb lists it. The chain employs TRBV28 and TRBJ2-2; no DNA check was done on the table's D call, TRBD1. The V gene's germline CDR1 is MDHEN and CDR2 SYDVKM. Including both end residues, the CDR3 is 17 amino acids long. The CDR3 is CASSPGTGGVDGELFFF.

This clonotype has ten or more counts. V usage is TRBV28 and J usage is TRBJ2-2; maybe TRBD1 (6 bases). V gave up 7 bases and J gave up 0 bases, with 9 bases separating them. The CDR3 loop spans 14 amino acids. Germline CDR1 MDHEN, CDR2 SYDVKM. The CDR3 spells CASKQGANTGELFF. CDR3 coding DNA: TGTGCCAGCAAACAGGGTGCGAACACCGGGGAGCTGTTTTTT.

The chain is built from TRBV3-1 and TRBJ2-1; TRBD2 matches at 11 bases. The CDR3 has 13 residues. The V segment lost 7 bases and the J segment 9 bases; nucleotides outside the gene matches: 5. CDR1 and CDR2 from the germline V gene are LGHDT and YNNKEL (reference sequence). Written as DNA, the CDR3 is TGTGCCAGCACCACTAGCGGGAGTTCTGAGCAGTTCTTC. Residues: CASTTSGSSEQFF.

This clonotype appeared many times. The chain uses TRBV19 and TRBJ2-1; D is undetermined. The CDR3 runs to 15 residues. Between the trimmed V and J ends, which lost 3 bases and 5 bases, there was a span of 14 bases. In germline, CDR1 is LNHDA, CDR2 SQIVND (reference sequence). This chain's CDR3 is CASSILSASNNEQFF. In DNA, the CDR3 is TGTGCCAGTAGTATTTTGAGCGCCTCGAACAATGAGCAGTTCTTC. Full variable domain (rest looked up from reference TRBV19 and TRBJ2-1): DGGITQSPKYLFRKEGQNVTLSCEQNLNHDAMYWYRQDPGQGLRLIYYSQIVNDFQKGDIAEGYSVSREKKESFPLTVTSAQKNPTAFYLCASSILSASNNEQFFGPGTRLTVL.

This clonotype was counted many times. The chain links TRBV5-4 to TRBJ1-1; 8 nucleotides align to TRBD1. The V segment lost 4 bases and the J segment 3 bases; nucleotides outside the gene matches: 5. CDR3 size: 14 residues. Germline CDR1 reads SGHNT; CDR2 reads YYREEE (reference sequence). The CDR3 bases are TGTGCCAGCAGCCACAGGGGGGCGGACACTGAAGCTTTCTTT. Translated, it gives CASSHRGADTEAFF.